This TCR beta chain originates from a study of OX40 agonist ivuxolimab in advanced cancers. Points from the study as a whole: Which antigen the expanded peripheral T cells recognized is unknown. Some of the nonresponding patients also showed low levels of normalized T-cell clonal expansion.

As regards this clone: The antigen remains unidentified.

The data were produced by immunoSEQ multiplex PCR, yet TCRdb's version contains in-frame clones alone and is incomplete. The data show about 120,000 clones, with around 93% seen just once and around 0.15% held by the top ten. Peripheral blood came from all dose cohorts at three timepoints. This TCR was recovered from an adult with an advanced solid tumor such as melanoma, head and neck, liver or kidney cancer. The sequenced sample was CD4+ or CD8+ T cells sorted from blood, obtained in a trial of the OX40 agonist ivuxolimab.

Written as DNA, the CDR3 is TGTGCCAGCAGTTTATACGGTCCCGGGGAGCTGTTTTTT. This translates into CASSLYGPGELFF. The chain links TRBV27 to TRBJ2-2; D is undetermined. V was shortened by 1 base and J by 6 bases, with 6 bases between the two germline ends. Germline values: CDR1 MNHEY, CDR2 SMNVEV (reference sequence). This CDR3 is 13 amino acids long.